The 31 T cell receptor beta chains reported below all come from one sample, sequenced in a study of shared clonotypes between healthy human individuals. Measured with immunoSEQ multiplex PCR; TCRdb has only the in-frame clones, and not every one. This sample has 800,000 or so clones; about 96% occur once, and the top ten carry less than 0.25%. Positive CCR7 selection of CD45RO-negative cells yielded the naive CD8 cells, and terminally differentiated effector memory CD45RA+ cells were excluded. Sample: naive CD8+ T cells sorted from blood. The receptors were sampled from a man in his thirties or forties in good health.

The rearrangement links TRBV13 to TRBJ2-6; TRBD1 agrees at 10 bases. CDR1 PRHDT and CDR2 FYEKMQ come from the germline V gene (reference sequence). The CDR3 is 19 amino acids. The V segment lost 3 bases and the J segment 0 bases; nucleotides outside the gene matches: 8. For the CDR3, the DNA is TGTGCCAGCAGCTTCCTGGGACAGGGGATCTACTCTGGGGCCAACGTCCTGACTTTC. As protein: CASSFLGQGIYSGANVLTF. Variable domain in full (rest from reference TRBV13 and TRBJ2-6): AAGVIQSPRHLIKEKRETATLKCYPIPRHDTVYWYQQGPGQDPQFLISFYEKMQSDKGSIPDRFSAQQFSDYHSELNMSSLELGDSALYFCASSFLGQGIYSGANVLTFGAGSRLTVL.

V is TRBV29-1 and J is TRBJ1-1; unclear D gene. Per the germline V gene, CDR1 is SQVTM and CDR2 is ANQGSEA. Between the trimmed V and J ends, which lost 6 bases and 5 bases, there was a span of 19 bases. This CDR3 is built from 14 residues. The CDR3 here is CSVIILGEGTEAFF. In nucleotides, the CDR3 is TGCAGCGTGATCATTCTTGGGGAAGGTACTGAAGCTTTCTTT.

J is TRBJ1-2 and V is TRBV29-1; D might be TRBD1 (5 bases). The V gene lost 8 bases and the J gene lost 4 bases, with 26 bases spanning the gap. CDR3 length: 16 amino acids. Germline V gene data show CDR1 as SQVTM and CDR2 as ANQGSEA. In nucleotides, the CDR3 is TGCAGCTCCGGGGGGGGAATCCCCGGTTCCTCCTATGGCTACACCTTC. It codes for CSSGGGIPGSSYGYTF.

Only one count was recorded for this clone. V is TRBV7-9 and J is TRBJ2-3; the D call may be TRBD1 or TRBD2 (5 bases each). Per germline, CDR1 SEHNR and CDR2 FQNEAQ (reference sequence). The CDR3 is 14 residues long. The V and J ends lost 1 base and 6 bases respectively, with 11 bases between them. The CDR3 is CASSLEPGRDTQYF. Here the CDR3 DNA reads TGTGCCAGCAGCTTAGAACCGGGACGGGATACGCAGTATTTT.

This chain links TRBV28 with TRBJ2-7, with unresolved D. The ends were cut back, 7 bases at V and 2 bases at J, with 12 bases in the middle. This CDR3 has 13 amino acids. Germline V gene data show CDR1 as MDHEN and CDR2 as SYDVKM. In DNA, the CDR3 is TGTGCCAGCACGGTCTCATCAACCTACGAGCAGTACTTC. Translated: CASTVSSTYEQYF. Full variable domain (missing parts from reference TRBV28 and TRBJ2-7): DVKVTQSSRYLVKRTGEKVFLECVQDMDHENMFWYRQDPGLGLRLIYFSYDVKMKEKGDIPEGYSVSREKKERFSLILESASTNQTSMYLCASTVSSTYEQYFGPGTRLTVT.

The chain has TRBV6-1 and TRBJ2-5, with a weak D call TRBD1 (5 bases). Between the trimmed V and J ends, which lost 8 bases and 1 base, there was a span of 11 bases. Germline V gives CDR1 MNHNS, CDR2 SASEGT. The CDR3 is made up of 13 amino acids. The CDR3 loop reads CASEGVGQETQYF. DNA of the CDR3: TGTGCCAGCGAAGGGGTTGGCCAAGAGACCCAGTACTTC.

This clone was recorded once. CDR3 in DNA: TGTGCCAGCAGGCCAGGGTCGGGTTACGAGCAGTACTTC. Amino acid sequence: CASRPGSGYEQYF. V usage is TRBV2 and J usage is TRBJ2-7; D is perhaps TRBD1 (5 bases). CDR1 is SNHLY, CDR2 FYNNEI, per germline. The CDR3 loop spans 13 amino acids. V was clipped by 6 bases and J by 4 bases, with 13 bases between them.

The chain has TRBV29-1 and TRBJ2-1, with D perhaps matching TRBD1 (5 bases). This CDR3 has 13 residues. Trimming stripped 4 bases from V and 4 bases from J, with 11 bases between. The germline V gene encodes CDR1 SQVTM and CDR2 ANQGSEA. The CDR3 is CSVALTGYNEQFF. The CDR3 DNA reads TGCAGCGTTGCCCTCACAGGTTACAATGAGCAGTTCTTC.

The chain uses TRBV5-6 and TRBJ2-7, with 8 bases aligning to TRBD1. Trimming removed 4 bases from V and 1 base from J; junction bases left unmatched: 4. In germline, CDR1 is SGHDT, CDR2 YYEEEE. The CDR3 extends over 14 amino acids. The CDR3 DNA sequence: TGTGCCAGCAGCCGACAGGGGACGTCCTACGAGCAGTACTTC. Its protein is CASSRQGTSYEQYF.

The V and J genes are TRBV7-9 and TRBJ2-1, with 10 bases aligning to TRBD2. Looked up from germline, CDR1 is SEHNR and CDR2 is FQNEAQ (reference sequence). The CDR3 has 18 amino acids. J gave up 4 bases and V 5 bases, and 14 bases lay outside the gene matches. The chain's CDR3 is CASSPGIPQREGYNEQFF. DNA for the CDR3: TGTGCCAGCAGCCCAGGTATCCCCCAGCGGGAGGGTTACAATGAGCAGTTCTTC.

The chain recombines TRBV7-8 with TRBJ1-2, with TRBD1 identical over 7 bases. This CDR3 has 16 amino acids. Germline lookup yields CDR1 SGHVS and CDR2 FQNEAQ. V was pared by 0 bases and J by 5 bases, with 9 bases of the junction left unmatched. CDR3 sequence: CASSLAGGQDLYGYTF. Written as DNA, the CDR3 is TGTGCCAGCAGCTTAGCTGGAGGACAGGACCTTTATGGCTACACCTTC.

V is TRBV2 and J is TRBJ2-5; no clear D gene. The CDR3 has 15 amino acids. Germline values: CDR1 SNHLY, CDR2 FYNNEI. The V end lost 2 bases, the J end lost 3 bases, and 13 bases lay between the germline ends. This CDR3 reads CASSEFSSGEETQYF. The CDR3 coding sequence is TGTGCCAGCAGTGAATTCAGTTCGGGTGAAGAGACCCAGTACTTC.

The genes are TRBV5-5 and TRBJ1-1, with 9 bases that match TRBD1. The CDR3 sequence is 15 residues long. V shed 1 base and J 4 bases; nucleotides not matched to a gene: 5. Germline values: CDR1 SGHKS, CDR2 YYEKEE (reference sequence). CDR3 DNA sequence: TGTGCCAGCAGCTTGTACAGGGGGCAGGGCACTGAAGCTTTCTTT. Its protein is CASSLYRGQGTEAFF.

The chain joins TRBV5-5 to TRBJ1-1, with D uncertain. Trimming took off 0 bases at V and 1 base at J, with 7 bases between the two ends. This CDR3 is built from 14 residues. The V gene's germline CDR1 is SGHKS and CDR2 YYEKEE (reference sequence). The CDR3: CASSLVGENTEAFF. The CDR3 DNA follows: TGTGCCAGCAGCTTGGTCGGGGAGAACACTGAAGCTTTCTTT.

The J gene is TRBJ2-2, the V gene TRBV11-2, with a weak D call TRBD2 (6 bases). There are 14 residues in the CDR3. The ends were cut back, 3 bases at V and 7 bases at J, with 12 bases in the middle. Germline V lookup: CDR1 SGHAT, CDR2 FQNNGV. The CDR3 DNA sequence: TGTGCCAGCAGCTTTTACGGGGGTAGCGGGGAGCTGTTTTTT. This gives the protein CASSFYGGSGELFF.

J is TRBJ2-7 and V is TRBV27; TRBD2 might be the D (6 bases). In germline, CDR1 is MNHEY, CDR2 SMNVEV (reference sequence). There are 13 residues in the CDR3. Written as DNA, the CDR3 is TGTTCTTCGGGGGTCGGGACGACCTACGAGCAGTACTTC. This codes for CSSGVGTTYEQYF.

A remark on this clone: The junction differs from germline at one of its ends, possibly a read error. This chain links TRBV5-1 with TRBJ2-2, with D perhaps TRBD2 (6 bases). CDR1 SGHRS and CDR2 YFSETQ come from the germline V gene. The CDR3 runs to 12 residues. CDR3 sequence reads: CASRRAGRGAVF. DNA for the CDR3: TGCGCCAGCCGGAGGGCCGGCCGGGGAGCTGTTTTT.

The V call is TRBV19, the J call TRBJ2-7; 10 bases are a match to TRBD2. CDR3 length equals 15 residues. The ends lost 5 bases at V and 3 bases at J; junction bases unmatched: 7. CDR1 and CDR2 (germline): LNHDA, SQIVND (reference sequence). The CDR3 is CASSVVAGGDYEQYF. The DNA of the CDR3 is TGTGCCAGTAGTGTGGTAGCGGGAGGAGACTACGAGCAGTACTTC.

The J gene is TRBJ1-2, the V gene TRBV30, with D hard to call. Germline CDR1 and CDR2: GTSNPN and SVGIG (reference sequence). This CDR3 is built from 14 residues. The V end lost 0 bases, the J end lost 4 bases, and 12 bases lay between the germline ends. CDR3 in amino acids: CAWSVLKVGYGYTF. CDR3 sequence (DNA): TGTGCCTGGAGTGTACTGAAGGTCGGCTATGGCTACACCTTC.

The chain links TRBV5-6 to TRBJ2-7; TRBD1 agrees at 7 bases. The V segment lost 2 bases and the J segment 7 bases; nucleotides outside the gene matches: 6. The CDR3 has 13 residues. In germline, CDR1 is SGHDT, CDR2 YYEEEE. The CDR3, as DNA: TGTGCCAGCAGCTTCGGGACAGTTAATGAGCAGTACTTC. It yields the protein CASSFGTVNEQYF.

The J gene is TRBJ2-7, the V gene TRBV30; 9 positions agree with TRBD1. This CDR3 comprises 16 residues. The V gene end was trimmed by 3 bases and the J gene end by 0 bases; junction bases not matched to a gene: 9. CDR1 and CDR2 (germline): GTSNPN, SVGIG (reference sequence). The CDR3 DNA follows: TGTGCCTGGAGAGCAACCCGGGACAGGGACTCCTACGAGCAGTACTTC. Its protein is CAWRATRDRDSYEQYF.

The chain combines TRBV11-2 with TRBJ2-5; the match to TRBD1 covers 9 bases. CDR1 and CDR2 from the germline V gene are SGHAT and FQNNGV. V lost 5 bases, J lost 1 base, and 5 bases stayed unmatched. This CDR3 has 15 residues. In DNA form, the CDR3 reads TGTGCCAGCAGCCCCGCGGACAGGGGCCAAGAGACCCAGTACTTC. It is translated as CASSPADRGQETQYF.

This CDR3 reads CASSVGSIKLFF. In nucleotides, the CDR3 is TGTGCCAGCAGCGTAGGAAGTATCAAACTGTTTTTT. The chain links TRBV9 to TRBJ1-4; no reliable D call. This CDR3 region has 12 residues. Trimming took 0 bases from V and 11 from J, leaving 8 bases between them. The germline CDR1 and CDR2 sequences are SGDLS and YYNGEE.

The CDR3 spells CASSLWGQGRRSGELFF. CDR3 DNA: TGTGCCAGCAGCTTATGGGGTCAAGGGCGTCGGTCCGGGGAGCTGTTTTTT. This sequence joins TRBV11-1 and TRBJ2-2, with D uncertain. From germline, CDR1 is SGHAT and CDR2 FQDESV (reference sequence). This CDR3 region has 17 residues. Trimming cost V 2 bases and J 6 bases, with 19 bases left between them. Together with reference TRBV11-1 and TRBJ2-2, the CDR3 gives the full variable domain: EAEVAQSPRYKITEKSQAVAFWCDPISGHATLYWYRQILGQGPELLVQFQDESVVDDSQLPKDRFSAERLKGVDSTLKIQPAELGDSAMYLCASSLWGQGRRSGELFFGEGSRLTVL.

The chain has TRBV7-9 and TRBJ2-7, with D uncertain. V shed 5 bases and J shed 2 bases, with 16 bases lying between them. The CDR3 length is 15 residues. From germline, CDR1 is SEHNR and CDR2 FQNEAQ (reference sequence). In DNA form, the CDR3 reads TGTGCCAGCAGCCACGTAGCCGCCCTTGCCTACGAGCAGTACTTC. Translation: CASSHVAALAYEQYF. Using reference TRBV7-9 and TRBJ2-7 for the parts outside the CDR3, the full variable domain is DTGVSQNPRHKITKRGQNVTFRCDPISEHNRLYWYRQTLGQGPEFLTYFQNEAQLEKSRLLSDRFSAERPKGSFSTLEIQRTEQGDSAMYLCASSHVAALAYEQYFGPGTRLTVT.

The V and J genes are TRBV30 and TRBJ2-7; 9 bases are shared with TRBD2. Germline trimming cut 0 bases from V and 4 bases from J; bases unmatched to any gene: 4. CDR1 is GTSNPN and CDR2 is SVGIG in the germline V gene (reference sequence). This CDR3 comprises 14 residues. For the CDR3, the DNA is TGTGCCTGGAGTGTTGCGGGAGGGCCTTACGAGCAGTACTTC. Translating it yields CAWSVAGGPYEQYF. Full variable domain (outside the CDR3, taken from reference TRBV30 and TRBJ2-7): SQTIHQWPATLVQPVGSPLSLECTVEGTSNPNLYWYRQAAGRGLQLLFYSVGIGQISSEVPQNLSASRPQDRQFILSSKKLLLSDSGFYLCAWSVAGGPYEQYFGPGTRLTVT.

The gene calls are TRBV7-9 and TRBJ2-5; D uncertain. Looked up from germline, CDR1 is SEHNR and CDR2 is FQNEAQ (reference sequence). The CDR3 totals 12 residues. With 5 bases removed from V and 1 base from J, the gap between germline ends came to 5 bases. DNA for the CDR3: TGTGCCAGCAGCGCGCCCCAAGAGACCCAGTACTTC. Translating it yields CASSAPQETQYF.

The rearrangement links TRBV5-5 to TRBJ1-1; no firm D call. V lost 4 bases and J lost 10, with 14 bases in between. Germline assignment: CDR1 SGHKS and CDR2 YYEKEE (reference sequence). The CDR3 totals 12 residues. The CDR3 loop is CASSPDNDPAFF. Written as DNA, the CDR3 is TGTGCCAGCAGCCCAGACAACGACCCAGCTTTCTTT. Combining the CDR3 with reference TRBV5-5 and TRBJ1-1 gives the whole variable domain DAGVTQSPTHLIKTRGQQVTLRCSPISGHKSVSWYQQVLGQGPQFIFQYYEKEERGRGNFPDRFSARQFPNYSSELNVNALLLGDSALYLCASSPDNDPAFFGQGTRLTVV.

This chain uses TRBV7-9 with TRBJ2-1, with a weak D call TRBD2 (6 bases). This CDR3 region has 15 residues. V was shortened by 5 bases and J by 3 bases, with 14 bases between the two germline ends. Looked up from germline, CDR1 is SEHNR and CDR2 is FQNEAQ (reference sequence). The CDR3 DNA sequence: TGTGCCAGCAGCCTAAAAATCGGGAGCTACAATGAGCAGTTCTTC. Translated: CASSLKIGSYNEQFF. Full variable domain (rest looked up from reference TRBV7-9 and TRBJ2-1): DTGVSQNPRHKITKRGQNVTFRCDPISEHNRLYWYRQTLGQGPEFLTYFQNEAQLEKSRLLSDRFSAERPKGSFSTLEIQRTEQGDSAMYLCASSLKIGSYNEQFFGPGTRLTVL.

The chain has TRBV29-1 and TRBJ2-7; 7 bases are a match to TRBD2. Germline V CDR1 and CDR2: SQVTM, ANQGSEA. With V trimmed by 3 bases and J by 3 bases, 11 bases remained unmatched. This CDR3 is 15 amino acids long. The CDR3 DNA follows: TGCAGCGTTGAGGGGGGGGAAGGGATCGGCTACGAGCAGTACTTC. Its protein is CSVEGGEGIGYEQYF.

The chain carries TRBV7-9 and TRBJ2-5, with a tentative D call TRBD1 (5 bases). The length of the CDR3 is 16 residues. The ends were cut back, 3 bases at V and 0 bases at J, with 14 bases in the middle. The V gene's germline CDR1 is SEHNR and CDR2 FQNEAQ (reference sequence). The CDR3 loop is CASSLIVTEYQETQYF. In nucleotides, the CDR3 is TGTGCCAGCAGCTTGATCGTGACAGAGTACCAAGAGACCCAGTACTTC.